These 7 T cell receptor beta chains were sequenced from one sample in a study of blood T cells in healthy people across ages. A second PCR, run for about 7 to 11 cycles, used a sample-barcoded 5' primer plus a J-beta primer mix. TCRdb itself ran the 5' RACE reads through MiXCR, one entry per CDR3 protein. The table includes hundreds of thousands of distinct CDR3 sequences, approximately 25% detected once. In addition, the sample was reused for a study of T cells of mothers and their children.

The sample comprised blood. These receptors came from a boy aged 10-17 years in good health.

V usage is TRBV7-2 and J usage is TRBJ2-7; the match to TRBD1 covers 7 bases. From germline, CDR1 is SGHTA and CDR2 FQGNSA. The CDR3 length is 13 residues. V gave up 3 bases and J gave up 3 bases; unmatched junction bases: 2. The CDR3 region has the DNA TGTGCCAGCAGCTTGGGACAGCACTACGAGCAGTACGTC. Amino acids: CASSLGQHYEQYV.

In its sample, this clonotype was seen a few times. The genes are TRBV21-1 and TRBJ2-1; the table names TRBD2, a call not compared with the DNA. TRBV21-1 is listed as a pseudogene. The length of the CDR3 is 20 residues. The CDR3 loop is CASSSSPGLAGGRSYNEQFF. As DNA, the CDR3 is TGTGCCAGCAGCAGTTCTCCGGGACTAGCGGGGGGGCGCTCCTACAATGAGCAGTTCTTC.

This rearrangement joins TRBV3-1 to TRBJ2-5, with 15 bases matching TRBD2. Germline V gives CDR1 LGHDT, CDR2 YNNKEL (reference sequence). The CDR3 is made up of 21 amino acids. V shed 0 bases and J 4 bases; nucleotides not matched to a gene: 15. DNA of the CDR3: TGTGCCAGCAGCCAAGATCTGAGTGATCTTAGGACTAGCGGGAGGGGAGAGACCCAGTACTTC. Encoded protein: CASSQDLSDLRTSGRGETQYF.

The chain uses TRBV7-2 and TRBJ1-2; weak D call: TRBD1 (5 bases). This CDR3 has 15 residues. Germline CDR1 reads SGHTA; CDR2 reads FQGNSA. V lost 5 bases and J lost 4, with 17 bases in between. The CDR3 DNA reads as TGTGCCAGCAGCCGGGAAAGGGGTGTCATCTATGGCTACACCTTC. Encoded protein: CASSRERGVIYGYTF. The full variable domain, rest sourced from reference TRBV7-2 and TRBJ1-2, is GAGVSQSPSNKVTEKGKDVELRCDPISGHTALYWYRQSLGQGLEFLIYFQGNSAPDKSGLPSDRFSAERTGGSVSTLTIQRTQQEDSAVYLCASSRERGVIYGYTFGSGTRLTVV.

This chain joins TRBV2 and TRBJ1-2; unclear D gene. CDR1 SNHLY and CDR2 FYNNEI come from the germline V gene. V gave up 0 bases and J gave up 3 bases, with 11 bases separating them. The CDR3 is 15 amino acids. CDR3 bases: TGTGCCAGCAGTGAAGCAAGAACATTAGACTATGGCTACACCTTC. It is translated as CASSEARTLDYGYTF. Drawing the rest from reference TRBV2 and TRBJ1-2, the complete variable domain is EPEVTQTPSHQVTQMGQEVILRCVPISNHLYFYWYRQILGQKVEFLVSFYNNEISEKSEIFDDQFSVERPDGSNFTLKIRSTKLEDSAMYFCASSEARTLDYGYTFGSGTRLTVV.

The chain couples TRBV19 to TRBJ2-5; D is ambiguous. The J call could be wrong; TRBJ2-1 is a better fit for the DNA end. CDR3 length: 13 amino acids. Germline CDR1 reads LNHDA; CDR2 reads SQIVND (reference sequence). The CDR3, as DNA: TGTGCCAGTAGTAGAGCAGCCTGGGATGAGCAGTTCTTC. Protein: CASSRAAWDEQFF.

This clonotype was seen ten or more times. This chain links TRBV6-2 or TRBV6-3 with TRBJ2-1, with 7 bases identical to TRBD2. The CDR3 has 16 amino acids. The junction had 12 bases not matched to a gene; V was cut back by 6 bases and J by 4 bases. Germline CDR1 reads MNHEY; CDR2 reads SVGEGT. The CDR3 nucleotides are TGTGCCAGCAGCCACCCCCTAGCGGAGATTTACAATGAGCAGTTCTTC. This gives the protein CASSHPLAEIYNEQFF.